Presented here are 4 T cell receptor beta chains from one specimen sequenced in a study of identical twins' blood T cells. MiXCR was run by TCRdb on the 5' RACE reads, yielding one entry per CDR3 protein. The sample carries a few hundred thousand distinct CDR3 sequences, about 28% recorded once. The sample taken for sequencing was PBMCs. These receptors were obtained from a woman between 18 and 55 years old in good health.

This clonotype showed up many times. This sequence joins TRBV20-1 and TRBJ1-5; possible D gene TRBD1, 6 bases. This CDR3 region has 16 residues. The germline gives CDR1 DFQATT, CDR2 SNEGSKA (reference sequence). Trimming removed 0 bases at V and 1 base at J, with 13 bases between. The CDR3 region has the DNA TGCAGTGCTAGAGATAACAGGGCGGGCAGCAATCAGCCCCAGCATTTT. As protein: CSARDNRAGSNQPQHF.

The V gene is TRBV4-2, the J gene TRBJ1-2, with D possibly matching TRBD1 (6 bases). V was pared by 5 bases and J by 1 base, with 14 bases between. CDR1 is LGHNA and CDR2 is YNFKEQ in the germline V gene. The CDR3 runs to 15 residues. Here the CDR3 reads CASSGSSRGNYGYTF. The CDR3 region has the DNA TGTGCCAGCAGCGGGTCCTCCAGGGGTAACTATGGCTACACCTTC.

V is TRBV21-1 and J is TRBJ2-1. TRBV21-1 is noted as a pseudogene. CDR3 length equals 13 residues. Here the CDR3 DNA reads TGTGCCAGCAGCTCAGGACTCTACAATGAGCAGTTCTTC. It yields the protein CASSSGLYNEQFF.

This chain uses TRBV27 with TRBJ2-5; possible D gene TRBD1, 5 bases. This CDR3 has 18 residues. Germline V CDR1 and CDR2: MNHEY, SMNVEV (reference sequence). Trimming left V 4 bases short and J 4 bases short, with 25 bases between. The CDR3 DNA sequence: TGTGCCAGCAGTTCTTTACGCCGTAACAGGTTAATAGGAGAGACCCAGTACTTC. Its protein product is CASSSLRRNRLIGETQYF.